These T cell receptor beta chains were read from a single sample in a study of T cell responses to AZD1222 COVID-19 vaccine. Some clones are missing from TCRdb's copy, which holds only in-frame ones; the method was immunoSEQ multiplex PCR. The sample includes 90,000 to 120,000 clones, roughly 90% of them seen just once. This sample comprised peripheral blood, obtained on day 0 of AZD1222 vaccination. Source of these receptors: an adult in good health. CDR3s include the opening cysteine and the closing phenylalanine or tryptophan. D genes are given only for firm matches. The listing skips clone size in some rows; elsewhere it reads once, few, many or a size class.

v_gene	d_gene	abundance	j_gene	CDR3aa	CDR3nt
TRBV24-1	-	-	TRBJ1-2	CATSDGSGYTF	TGTGCCACCAGTGATGGGAGTGGCTACACCTTC
TRBV10-3	TRBD2	once	TRBJ2-1	CAISGTSGSYNEQFF	TGTGCCATCAGTGGGACTAGCGGTTCCTACAATGAGCAGTTCTTC
TRBV5-4	-	-	TRBJ2-5	CASSLGSREETQYF	TGTGCCAGCAGCTTGGGTTCCAGGGAAGAGACCCAGTACTTC
TRBV28	-	-	TRBJ2-2	CASSSIGRGAGELFF	TGTGCCAGCAGTTCTATTGGCCGGGGGGCTGGGGAGCTGTTTTTT
TRBV5-1	TRBD2	-	TRBJ2-3	CASSRGTVSGSSTDTQYF	TGCGCCAGCTCACGGGGGACGGTGAGCGGGAGCAGCACAGATACGCAGTATTTT
TRBV3-1/TRBV3-2	TRBD1	-	TRBJ1-2	CASSQIDRAYTF	TGTGCCAGCAGCCAAATCGACAGGGCCTACACCTTC
TRBV6-1	-	-	TRBJ2-3	CASSEVRGGPDTQYF	TGTGCCAGCAGTGAAGTACGTGGGGGCCCCGATACGCAGTATTTT
TRBV18	TRBD1	-	TRBJ1-1	CASSPPNRGRRTEAFF	TGTGCCAGCTCACCACCGAACAGGGGGCGGAGAACTGAAGCTTTCTTT
TRBV27	TRBD1	-	TRBJ1-5	CASSPGTGYNQPQHF	TGTGCCAGCAGTCCAGGGACAGGATACAATCAGCCCCAGCATTTT
TRBV7-3	TRBD2	-	TRBJ2-1	CASSSRTSSGRKDNEQFF	TGTGCCAGCAGCTCCAGGACGTCTAGCGGGAGGAAGGACAATGAGCAGTTCTTC
TRBV24-1	-	-	TRBJ1-6	CATADVGENNSPLHF	TGTGCCACCGCTGATGTTGGGGAGAATAATTCACCCCTCCACTTT
TRBV28	-	-	TRBJ1-2	CASRVGADYGYTF	TGTGCCAGCCGAGTGGGGGCGGACTATGGCTACACCTTC
TRBV5-5	-	once	TRBJ2-2	CASSLVGGSNTGELFF	TGTGCCAGCAGTTTGGTAGGCGGGTCGAACACCGGGGAGCTGTTTTTT
TRBV9	-	-	TRBJ1-1	CASSARISGVNTEAFF	TGTGCCAGCAGCGCCCGCATCTCTGGAGTGAACACTGAAGCTTTCTTT
TRBV19	-	-	TRBJ1-1	CASSPTGRTEAFF	TGTGCCAGTAGCCCTACAGGGAGGACTGAAGCTTTCTTT
TRBV7-3	TRBD1	-	TRBJ2-2	CASSLSLGQGVTGELFF	TGTGCCAGCAGCTTATCCCTGGGACAGGGGGTGACCGGGGAGCTGTTTTTT